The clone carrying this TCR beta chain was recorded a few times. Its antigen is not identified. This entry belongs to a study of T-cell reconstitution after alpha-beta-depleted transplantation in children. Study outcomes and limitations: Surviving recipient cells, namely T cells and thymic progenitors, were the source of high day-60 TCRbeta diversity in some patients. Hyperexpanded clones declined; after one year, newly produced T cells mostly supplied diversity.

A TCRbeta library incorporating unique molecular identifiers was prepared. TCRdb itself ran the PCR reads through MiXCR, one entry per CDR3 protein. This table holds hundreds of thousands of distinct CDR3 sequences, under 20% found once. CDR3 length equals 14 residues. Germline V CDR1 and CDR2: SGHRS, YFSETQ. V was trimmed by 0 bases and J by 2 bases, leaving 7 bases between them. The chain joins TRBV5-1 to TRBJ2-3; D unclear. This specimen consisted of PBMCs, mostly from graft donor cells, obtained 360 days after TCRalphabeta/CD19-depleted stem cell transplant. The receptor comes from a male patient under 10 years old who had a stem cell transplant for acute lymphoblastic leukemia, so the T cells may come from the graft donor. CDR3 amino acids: CASSLGQPTDTQYF. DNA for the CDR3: TGCGCCAGCAGCTTGGGCCAGCCCACAGATACGCAGTATTTT. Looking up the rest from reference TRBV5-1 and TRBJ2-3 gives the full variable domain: KAGVTQTPRYLIKTRGQQVTLSCSPISGHRSVSWYQQTPGQGLQFLFEYFSETQRNKGNFPGRFSGRQFSNSRSEMNVSTLELGDSALYLCASSLGQPTDTQYFGPGTRLTVL.